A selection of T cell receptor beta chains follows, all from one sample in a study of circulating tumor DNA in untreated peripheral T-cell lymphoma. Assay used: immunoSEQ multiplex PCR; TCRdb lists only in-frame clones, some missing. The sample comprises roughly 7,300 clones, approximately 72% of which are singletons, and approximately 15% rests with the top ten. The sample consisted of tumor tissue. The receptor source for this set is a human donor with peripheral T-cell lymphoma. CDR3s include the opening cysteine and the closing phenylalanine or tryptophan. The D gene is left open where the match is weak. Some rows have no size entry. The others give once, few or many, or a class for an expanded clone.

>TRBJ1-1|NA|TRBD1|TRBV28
TGTGCCAGCAGTTTCTCAGGGGGTGGCACTGAAGCTTTCTTT
CASSFSGGGTEAFF
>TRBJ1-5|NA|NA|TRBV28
TGTGCCAGCAGTTTGGGGGTAGCAGGTAGCAATCAGCCCCAGCATTTT
CASSLGVAGSNQPQHF
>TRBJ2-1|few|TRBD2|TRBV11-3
TGTGCCAGCAGCGGTAGCGGGAGCTCCTACAATGAGCAGTTCTTC
CASSGSGSSYNEQFF
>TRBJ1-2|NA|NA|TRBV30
TGTGCCTGGATTTTCGACGGGGGTAGTGGCTACACCTTC
CAWIFDGGSGYTF
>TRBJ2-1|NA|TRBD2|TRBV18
TGTGCCAGCTCACCACCGGGACTAGCGGGGGGATACAATGAGCAGTTCTTC
CASSPPGLAGGYNEQFF
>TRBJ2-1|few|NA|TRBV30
TGTGCCTGGAGTGTCTACAGGCGGATCAATGAGCAGTTCTTC
CAWSVYRRINEQFF
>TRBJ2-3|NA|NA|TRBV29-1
TGCAGCGGCCCCGACGAGGGGGTCCTAGATACGCAGTATTTT
CSGPDEGVLDTQYF
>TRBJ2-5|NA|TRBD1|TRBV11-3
TGTGCCAGCAGCTTAGGGACAGGCCAAGAGACCCAGTACTTC
CASSLGTGQETQYF
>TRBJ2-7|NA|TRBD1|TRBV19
TGTGCCAGTAGTATGGTCCAGGGGGCAGGCGAGCAGTACTTC
CASSMVQGAGEQYF
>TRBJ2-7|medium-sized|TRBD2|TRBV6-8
TGTGCCAGCAGCATGGCGGGGGGCTACGAGCAGTACTTC
CASSMAGGYEQYF
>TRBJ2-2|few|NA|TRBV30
TGTGCCTGGAGTGTATCTCCTACCGGGGAGCTGTTTTTT
CAWSVSPTGELFF
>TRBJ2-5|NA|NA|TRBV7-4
TGTGCCAGCAGAACCGGGACCCAAGAGACCCAGTACTTC
CASRTGTQETQYF
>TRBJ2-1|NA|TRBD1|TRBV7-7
TGTGCCAGCATCCCGGGACAGGGACGGACTAGGGGGTACAATGAGCAGTTCTTC
CASIPGQGRTRGYNEQFF
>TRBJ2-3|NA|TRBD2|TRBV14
TGTGCCAGCAGCCAAGATTCGGTAACGGGAGGGCCTTTTGTGGATACGCAGTATTTT
CASSQDSVTGGPFVDTQYF
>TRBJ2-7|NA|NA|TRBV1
TGCGCCAGCAGCCAAGATTTCCCGGGGACCTCCTACGAGCAGTACTTC
CASSQDFPGTSYEQYF
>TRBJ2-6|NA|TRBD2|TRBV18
TGTGCCAGCTCACCGCCAGGACTAGCGCCTTCCTCTGGGGCCAACGTCCTGACTTTC
CASSPPGLAPSSGANVLTF
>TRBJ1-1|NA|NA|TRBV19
TGTGCCAGTACCCAATCGGACGCCAACGCAGGGTTCACTTTCTTT
CASTQSDANAGFTFF
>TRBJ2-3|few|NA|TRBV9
TGTGCCAGCAGTCTTACAGCAGATACGCAGTATTTT
CASSLTADTQYF
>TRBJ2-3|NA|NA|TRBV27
TGTGCCGGGGAGGACAGGTCCACAGATACGCAGTATTTT
CAGEDRSTDTQYF
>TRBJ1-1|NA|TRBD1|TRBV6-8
TGTGCCAGCAGTCCTAGGGACAGGGGGTCCCATTTTGGGAACACTGAAACTTTCTTT
CASSPRDRGSHFGNTETFF
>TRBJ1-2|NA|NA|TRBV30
TGTGCCTGGAGTGTCCCAGGGGTCTATGGCTACACCTTC
CAWSVPGVYGYTF
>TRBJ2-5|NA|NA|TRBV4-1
TGCGCCAGCAGCCAAGAGGGCACCTCTGGGGGAGAGACCCAGTACTTC
CASSQEGTSGGETQYF
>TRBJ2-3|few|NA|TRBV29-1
TGCAGCGTTGAAGGGGGGACACTCAGCACAGATACGCAGTATTTT
CSVEGGTLSTDTQYF
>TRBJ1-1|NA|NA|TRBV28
TGTGCCAGCAGTTTGGGTTATGGCAGGGGAAACACTGAAGCTTTCTTT
CASSLGYGRGNTEAFF
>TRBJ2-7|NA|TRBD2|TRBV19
TGTGCCAGTAGTATATGGCTAGCGGAATCCTACGAGCAGTACTTC
CASSIWLAESYEQYF
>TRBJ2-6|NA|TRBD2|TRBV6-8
TGTGCCAGCAGTTGGGGGGGAACTGCAGGGGCCAACGTCCTGACTTTC
CASSWGGTAGANVLTF
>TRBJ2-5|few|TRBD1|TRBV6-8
TGTGCCAGCAGGGAAGACAGGGGGACCGTGGAGACCCAGTACTTC
CASREDRGTVETQYF
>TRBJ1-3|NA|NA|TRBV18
TGTGCCAGCTCACCACCTGTGGCAGGGTTTACCTCCCCTTTATATTTT
CASSPPVAGFTSPLYF
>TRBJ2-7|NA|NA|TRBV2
TGTGCCAGCAGTGAGTCTGGGGTCCACGAGCAGTACTTC
CASSESGVHEQYF
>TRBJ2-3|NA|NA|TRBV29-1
TGCAGCGCCCTCCGGACCCGCACAGATACGCAGTATTTT
CSALRTRTDTQYF
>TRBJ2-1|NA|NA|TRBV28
TGTGCCAGCAGCTATCGTTACAATGAGCAGTTCTTC
CASSYRYNEQFF
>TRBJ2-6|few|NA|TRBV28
TGTGCCAGCAGTTTTTTAGCGCAGGGACGCACCTCTGGGGCCAACGTCCTGACTTTC
CASSFLAQGRTSGANVLTF
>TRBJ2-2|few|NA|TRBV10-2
TGCGCCAGCAGTGAGGGTCCCGGGGAGCTGTTTTTT
CASSEGPGELFF
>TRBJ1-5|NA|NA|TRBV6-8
TGTGCCAGCAGTGGGTCGGGGGTCAGGGGTAGCAATCAGCCCCAGCATTTT
CASSGSGVRGSNQPQHF
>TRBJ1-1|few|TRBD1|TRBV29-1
TGCAGCGCCTCTCAGGGGGTTGTGAACACTGAAGCTTTCTTT
CSASQGVVNTEAFF
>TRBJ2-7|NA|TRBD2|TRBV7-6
TGTGCCAGCAGCTTAGGGACTAGCGGGGCCTCCTACGAGCAGTACTTC
CASSLGTSGASYEQYF